This TCR beta chain was obtained from a study of blood T cell repertoires in COVID-19. Study context: From the United States, Italy and Spain came samples of acute and convalescent COVID-19. Sources were T cells, B-cell-depleted T cells, or PBMCs; the material itself was cDNA or gDNA.

Germline-derived CDR1 and CDR2 are SGDLS and YYNGEE. CDR3 length equals 17 residues. V gave up 0 bases and J gave up 6 bases; unmatched junction bases: 12. Sequencing was performed with immunoSEQ multiplex PCR; in TCRdb, only in-frame clones are kept and a portion is missing. The profile shows approximately 100,000 clones, approximately 91% of them singletons. Specimen: peripheral blood. This sequence originates from a woman aged 55 to 70 with acute or convalescent COVID-19. The gene calls are TRBV9 and TRBJ2-3, with 8 positions matching TRBD1. The CDR3 here is CASSVDKGQAPGDTQYF. The DNA for the CDR3 is TGTGCCAGCAGCGTAGATAAGGGACAGGCCCCTGGGGATACGCAGTATTTT. The whole variable domain, remainder taken from reference TRBV9 and TRBJ2-3, is DSGVTQTPKHLITATGQRVTLRCSPRSGDLSVYWYQQSLDQGLQFLIQYYNGEERAKGNILERFSAQQFPDLHSELNLSSLELGDSALYFCASSVDKGQAPGDTQYFGPGTRLTVL.